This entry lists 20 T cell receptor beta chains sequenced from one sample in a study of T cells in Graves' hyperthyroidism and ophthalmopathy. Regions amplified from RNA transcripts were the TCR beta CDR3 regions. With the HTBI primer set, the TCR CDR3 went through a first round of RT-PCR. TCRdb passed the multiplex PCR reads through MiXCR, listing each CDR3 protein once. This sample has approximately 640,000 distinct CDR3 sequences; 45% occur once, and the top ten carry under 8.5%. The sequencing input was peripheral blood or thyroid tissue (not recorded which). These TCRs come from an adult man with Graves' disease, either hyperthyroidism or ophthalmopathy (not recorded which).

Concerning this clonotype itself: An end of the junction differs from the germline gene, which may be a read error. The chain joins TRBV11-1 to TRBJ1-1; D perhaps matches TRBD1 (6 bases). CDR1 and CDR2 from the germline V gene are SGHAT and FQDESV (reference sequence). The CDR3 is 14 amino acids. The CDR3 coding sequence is TGTGCCAGCGGCTTAGGGGGAATGAACACTGAAGCTTTCTTT. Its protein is CASGLGGMNTEAFF. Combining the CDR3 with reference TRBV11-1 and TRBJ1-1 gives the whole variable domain EAEVAQSPRYKITEKSQAVAFWCDPISGHATLYWYRQILGQGPELLVQFQDESVVDDSQLPKDRFSAERLKGVDSTLKIQPAELGDSAMYLCASGLGGMNTEAFFGQGTRLTVV.

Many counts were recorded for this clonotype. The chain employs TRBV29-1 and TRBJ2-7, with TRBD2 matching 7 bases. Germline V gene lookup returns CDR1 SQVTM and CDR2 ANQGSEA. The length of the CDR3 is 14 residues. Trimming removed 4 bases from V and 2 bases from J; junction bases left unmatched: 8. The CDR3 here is CSVGGLGATYEQYF. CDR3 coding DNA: TGCAGCGTTGGTGGACTAGGAGCCACCTACGAGCAGTACTTC.

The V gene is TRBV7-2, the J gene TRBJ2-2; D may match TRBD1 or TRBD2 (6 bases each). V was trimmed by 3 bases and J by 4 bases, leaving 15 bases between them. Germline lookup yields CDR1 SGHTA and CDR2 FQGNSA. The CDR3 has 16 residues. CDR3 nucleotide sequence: TGTGCCAGCAGCTTGGGCAGGGGAGGAAGCACCGGGGAGCTGTTTTTT. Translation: CASSLGRGGSTGELFF. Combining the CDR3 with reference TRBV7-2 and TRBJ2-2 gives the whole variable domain GAGVSQSPSNKVTEKGKDVELRCDPISGHTALYWYRQSLGQGLEFLIYFQGNSAPDKSGLPSDRFSAERTGGSVSTLTIQRTQQEDSAVYLCASSLGRGGSTGELFFGEGSRLTVL.

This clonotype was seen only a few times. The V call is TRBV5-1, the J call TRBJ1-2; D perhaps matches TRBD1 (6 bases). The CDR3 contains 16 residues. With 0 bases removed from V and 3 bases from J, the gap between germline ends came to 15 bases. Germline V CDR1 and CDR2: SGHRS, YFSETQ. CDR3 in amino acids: CASSLVGRGKDYGYTF. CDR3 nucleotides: TGCGCCAGCAGCTTGGTCGGCAGGGGAAAAGACTATGGCTACACCTTC. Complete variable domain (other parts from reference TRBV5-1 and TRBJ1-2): KAGVTQTPRYLIKTRGQQVTLSCSPISGHRSVSWYQQTPGQGLQFLFEYFSETQRNKGNFPGRFSGRQFSNSRSEMNVSTLELGDSALYLCASSLVGRGKDYGYTFGSGTRLTVV.

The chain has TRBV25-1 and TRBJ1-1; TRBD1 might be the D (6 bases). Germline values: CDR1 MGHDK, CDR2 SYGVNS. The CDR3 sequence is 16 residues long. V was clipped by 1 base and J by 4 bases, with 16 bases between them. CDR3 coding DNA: TGTGCCAGCAGTGAATGGGGGTTTGCCAGGGGCACTGAAGCTTTCTTT. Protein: CASSEWGFARGTEAFF.

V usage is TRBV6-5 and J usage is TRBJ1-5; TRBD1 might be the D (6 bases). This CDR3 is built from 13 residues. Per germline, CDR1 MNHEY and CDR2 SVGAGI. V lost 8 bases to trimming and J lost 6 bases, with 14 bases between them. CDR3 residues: CASLGGYGQPQHF. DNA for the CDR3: TGTGCCAGCTTAGGGGGGTACGGTCAGCCCCAGCATTTT.

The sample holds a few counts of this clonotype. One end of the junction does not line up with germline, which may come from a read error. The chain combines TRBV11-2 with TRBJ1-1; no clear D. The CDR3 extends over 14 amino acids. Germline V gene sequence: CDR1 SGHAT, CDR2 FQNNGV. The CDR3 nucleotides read TGTGCCAGCAGCGTAGAATTAGGGAACACTGAAGCTTTCTTT. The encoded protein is CASSVELGNTEAFF.

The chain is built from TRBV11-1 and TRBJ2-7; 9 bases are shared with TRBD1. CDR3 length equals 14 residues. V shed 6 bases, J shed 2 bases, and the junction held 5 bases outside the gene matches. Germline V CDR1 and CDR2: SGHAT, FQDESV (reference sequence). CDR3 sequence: CASSPTGGPYEQYF. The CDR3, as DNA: TGTGCCAGCAGTCCTACAGGGGGCCCCTACGAGCAGTACTTC.

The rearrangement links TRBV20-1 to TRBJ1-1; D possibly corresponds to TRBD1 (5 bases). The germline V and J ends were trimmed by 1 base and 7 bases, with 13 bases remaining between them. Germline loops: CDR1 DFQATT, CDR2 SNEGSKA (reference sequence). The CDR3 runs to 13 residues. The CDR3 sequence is CSARAAGSYEAFF. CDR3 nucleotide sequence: TGCAGTGCTAGAGCGGCAGGGAGTTATGAAGCTTTCTTT.

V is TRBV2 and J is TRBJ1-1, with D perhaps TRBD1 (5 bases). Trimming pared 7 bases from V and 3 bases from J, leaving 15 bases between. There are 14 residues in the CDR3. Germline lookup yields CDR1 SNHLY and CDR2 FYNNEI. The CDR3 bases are TGTGCCAGCATCGAGAGACAGTTGTACACTGAAGCTTTCTTT. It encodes CASIERQLYTEAFF.

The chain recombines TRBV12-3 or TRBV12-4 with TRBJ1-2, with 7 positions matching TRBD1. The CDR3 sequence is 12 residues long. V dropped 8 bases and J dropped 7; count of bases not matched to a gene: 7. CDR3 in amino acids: CASRRGPSGYTF. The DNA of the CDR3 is TGTGCCAGCCGAAGGGGGCCTAGTGGCTACACCTTC.

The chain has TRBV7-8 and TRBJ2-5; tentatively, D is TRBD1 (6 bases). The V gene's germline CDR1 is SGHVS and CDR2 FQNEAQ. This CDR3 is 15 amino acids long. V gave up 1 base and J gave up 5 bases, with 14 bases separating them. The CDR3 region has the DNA TGTGCCAGCAGCTTAGGGACAGTAACCTACGAGACCCAGTACTTC. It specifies CASSLGTVTYETQYF.

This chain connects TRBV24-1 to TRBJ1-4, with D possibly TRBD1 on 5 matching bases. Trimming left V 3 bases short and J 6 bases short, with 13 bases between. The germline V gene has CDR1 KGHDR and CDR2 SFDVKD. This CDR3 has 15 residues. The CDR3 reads CATSDVGAFDEKLFF. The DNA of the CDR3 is TGTGCCACCAGTGATGTAGGGGCGTTTGATGAAAAACTGTTTTTT.

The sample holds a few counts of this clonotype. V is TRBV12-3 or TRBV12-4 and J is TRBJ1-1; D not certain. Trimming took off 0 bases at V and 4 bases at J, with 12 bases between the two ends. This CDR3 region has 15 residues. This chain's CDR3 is CASSLAAQFGTEAFF. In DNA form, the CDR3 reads TGTGCCAGCAGTTTAGCGGCCCAGTTTGGCACTGAAGCTTTCTTT.

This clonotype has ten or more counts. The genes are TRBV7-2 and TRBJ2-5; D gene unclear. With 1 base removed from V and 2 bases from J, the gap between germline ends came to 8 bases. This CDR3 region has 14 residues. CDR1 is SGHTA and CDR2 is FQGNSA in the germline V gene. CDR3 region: CASSLEPGQETQYF. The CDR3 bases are TGTGCCAGCAGCTTAGAGCCCGGGCAAGAGACCCAGTACTTC.

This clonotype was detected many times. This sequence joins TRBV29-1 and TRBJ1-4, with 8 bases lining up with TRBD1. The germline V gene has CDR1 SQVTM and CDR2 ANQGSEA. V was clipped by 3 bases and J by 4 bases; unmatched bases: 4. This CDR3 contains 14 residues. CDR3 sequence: CSVDGTGFNEKLFF. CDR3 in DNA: TGCAGCGTTGACGGGACAGGATTTAATGAAAAACTGTTTTTT.

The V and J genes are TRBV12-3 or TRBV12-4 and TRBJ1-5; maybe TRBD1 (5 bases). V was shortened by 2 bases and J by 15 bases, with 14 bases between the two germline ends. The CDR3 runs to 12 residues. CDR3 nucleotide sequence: TGTGCCAGCAGTTTATCCCCTGGGCAGGGGCATTTT. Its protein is CASSLSPGQGHF.

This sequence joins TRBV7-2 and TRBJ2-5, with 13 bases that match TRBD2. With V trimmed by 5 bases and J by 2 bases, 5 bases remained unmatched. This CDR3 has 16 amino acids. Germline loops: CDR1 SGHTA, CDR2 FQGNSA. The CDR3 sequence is CASSVGGLAGQETQYF. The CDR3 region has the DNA TGTGCCAGCAGCGTGGGGGGACTAGCGGGACAAGAGACCCAGTACTTC.

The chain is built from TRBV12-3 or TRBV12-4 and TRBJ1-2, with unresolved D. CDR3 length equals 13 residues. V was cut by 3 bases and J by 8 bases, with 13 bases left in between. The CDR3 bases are TGTGCCAGCAGTTTGCACAAGTCGAGAGGCTACACCTTC. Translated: CASSLHKSRGYTF.

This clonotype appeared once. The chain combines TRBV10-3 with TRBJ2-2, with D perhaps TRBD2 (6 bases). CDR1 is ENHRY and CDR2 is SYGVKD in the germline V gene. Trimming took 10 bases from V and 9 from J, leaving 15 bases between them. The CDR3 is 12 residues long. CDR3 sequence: CASRITSWELFF. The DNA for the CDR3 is TGTGCCAGCAGGATTACTAGCTGGGAGCTGTTTTTT.